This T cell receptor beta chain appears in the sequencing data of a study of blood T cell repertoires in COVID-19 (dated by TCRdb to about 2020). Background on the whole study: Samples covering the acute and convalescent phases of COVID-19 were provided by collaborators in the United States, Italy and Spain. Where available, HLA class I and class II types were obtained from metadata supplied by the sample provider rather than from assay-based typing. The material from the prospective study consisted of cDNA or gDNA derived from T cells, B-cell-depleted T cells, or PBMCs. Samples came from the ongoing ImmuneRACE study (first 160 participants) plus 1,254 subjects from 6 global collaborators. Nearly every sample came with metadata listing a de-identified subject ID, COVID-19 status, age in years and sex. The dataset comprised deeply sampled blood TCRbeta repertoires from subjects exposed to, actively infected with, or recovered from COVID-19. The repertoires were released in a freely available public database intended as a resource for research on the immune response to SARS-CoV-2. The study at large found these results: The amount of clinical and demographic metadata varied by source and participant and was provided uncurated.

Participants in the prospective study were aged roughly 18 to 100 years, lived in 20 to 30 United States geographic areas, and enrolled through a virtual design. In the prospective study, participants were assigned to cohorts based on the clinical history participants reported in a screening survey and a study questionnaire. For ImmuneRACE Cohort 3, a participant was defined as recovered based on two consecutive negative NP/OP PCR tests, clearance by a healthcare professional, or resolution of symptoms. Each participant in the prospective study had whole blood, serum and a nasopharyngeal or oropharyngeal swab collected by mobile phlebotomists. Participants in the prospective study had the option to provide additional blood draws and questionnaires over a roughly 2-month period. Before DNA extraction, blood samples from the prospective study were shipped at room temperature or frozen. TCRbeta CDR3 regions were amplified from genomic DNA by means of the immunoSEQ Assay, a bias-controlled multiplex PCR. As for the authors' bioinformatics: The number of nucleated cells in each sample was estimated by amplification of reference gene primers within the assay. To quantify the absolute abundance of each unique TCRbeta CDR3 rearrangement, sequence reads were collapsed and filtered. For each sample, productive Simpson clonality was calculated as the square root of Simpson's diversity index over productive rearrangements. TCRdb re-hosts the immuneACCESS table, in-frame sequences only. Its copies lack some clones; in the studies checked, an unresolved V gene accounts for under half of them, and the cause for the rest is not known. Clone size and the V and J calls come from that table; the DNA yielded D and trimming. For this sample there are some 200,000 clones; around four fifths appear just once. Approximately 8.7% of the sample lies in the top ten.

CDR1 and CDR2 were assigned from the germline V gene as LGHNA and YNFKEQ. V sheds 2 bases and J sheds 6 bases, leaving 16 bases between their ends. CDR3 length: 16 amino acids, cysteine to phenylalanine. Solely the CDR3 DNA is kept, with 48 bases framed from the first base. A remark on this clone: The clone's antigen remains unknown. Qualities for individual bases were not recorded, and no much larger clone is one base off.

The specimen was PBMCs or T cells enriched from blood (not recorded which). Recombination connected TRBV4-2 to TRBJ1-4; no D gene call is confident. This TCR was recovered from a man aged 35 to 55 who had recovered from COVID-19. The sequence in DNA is TGTGCCAGCAGCCAATCCCCGTCGGTCGGTGATGAAAAACTGTTTTTT. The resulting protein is CASSQSPSVGDEKLFF.